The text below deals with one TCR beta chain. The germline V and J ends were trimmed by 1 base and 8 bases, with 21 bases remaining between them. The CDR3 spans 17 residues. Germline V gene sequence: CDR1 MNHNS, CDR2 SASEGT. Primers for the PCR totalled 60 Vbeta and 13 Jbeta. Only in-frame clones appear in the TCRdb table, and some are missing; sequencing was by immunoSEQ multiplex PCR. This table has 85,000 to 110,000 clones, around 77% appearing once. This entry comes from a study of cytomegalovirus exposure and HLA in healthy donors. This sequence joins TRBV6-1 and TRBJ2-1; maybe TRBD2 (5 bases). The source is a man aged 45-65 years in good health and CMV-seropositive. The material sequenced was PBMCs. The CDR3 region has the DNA TGTGCCAGCAGTGAAGTAGGATTGTGGGGAGTCGGCGATGAGCAGTTCTTC. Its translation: CASSEVGLWGVGDEQFF.